These 10 T cell receptor beta chains were sequenced from one sample in a study of T-cell memory formation after mild COVID-19. TCRdb reprocessed the 5' RACE reads with MiXCR, giving one entry per CDR3 protein. The sample has around 370,000 distinct CDR3 sequences; roughly 21% are singletons. Sequencing was done on a sample of PBMCs or a T cell subset sorted from them (not recorded which). The receptors were sampled from an adult woman who had mild COVID-19 (a few samples of this study predate the infection). Cell type and time point are not known.

In DNA form, the CDR3 reads TGTGCCAGCAGCTTGCGGGGGCGCGGCCAGCCCCAGCATTTT. This encodes CASSLRGRGQPQHF. This rearrangement joins TRBV7-8 to TRBJ1-5; D is perhaps TRBD1 (6 bases). This CDR3 region has 14 residues. CDR1 is SGHVS, CDR2 FQNEAQ, per germline. The ends were cut back, 3 bases at V and 7 bases at J, with 13 bases in the middle.

This clonotype was counted at least ten times. The V call is TRBV24-1, the J call TRBJ2-5; tentative D call: TRBD2 (5 bases). Trimming removed 3 bases at V and 2 bases at J, with 12 bases between. The CDR3 length is 15 residues. CDR1 and CDR2 (germline): KGHDR, SFDVKD. DNA for the CDR3: TGTGCCACCAGTGATCGATGGGAGAGACAAGAGACCCAGTACTTC. The encoded protein is CATSDRWERQETQYF.

This clonotype was seen only a few times. This chain connects TRBV3-1 to TRBJ2-1; D gene ambiguous. The ends were cut back, 4 bases at V and 4 bases at J, with 17 bases in the middle. Germline-derived CDR1 and CDR2 are LGHDT and YNNKEL (reference sequence). CDR3 size: 16 residues. CDR3 protein: CASSPRVGSTYNEQFF. DNA of the CDR3: TGTGCCAGCAGCCCCCGCGTCGGGTCCACGTACAATGAGCAGTTCTTC.

V and J are TRBV19 and TRBJ2-7; 8 nucleotides align to TRBD2. Germline loops: CDR1 LNHDA, CDR2 SQIVND (reference sequence). The CDR3 is 14 amino acids. Trimming removed 4 bases from V and 1 base from J; junction bases left unmatched: 3. This chain's CDR3 is CASSNQRESYEQYF. CDR3 in DNA: TGTGCCAGTAGTAACCAGCGGGAGTCCTACGAGCAGTACTTC.

This clonotype was seen more than once but under ten times. This chain uses TRBV5-1 with TRBJ2-4, with D perhaps matching TRBD2 (5 bases). V dropped 3 bases and J dropped 1 base, with 11 bases sitting between them. The CDR3 is 15 amino acids. Germline lookup yields CDR1 SGHRS and CDR2 YFSETQ. The CDR3 is CASSSSPGAKNIQYF. DNA for the CDR3: TGCGCCAGCAGCTCGAGTCCGGGGGCCAAAAACATTCAGTACTTC.

The V and J genes are TRBV15 and TRBJ2-7, with D possibly TRBD2 on 5 matching bases. Trimming cost V 1 base and J 0 bases, with 7 bases left between them. Germline CDR1 reads LNHNV; CDR2 reads YYDKDF (reference sequence). This CDR3 comprises 14 residues. The chain's CDR3 is CATSRGGSSYEQYF. The CDR3 DNA follows: TGTGCCACCAGCAGAGGCGGGTCCTCCTACGAGCAGTACTTC.

In its sample, this clonotype was seen many times. The rearrangement links TRBV4-3 to TRBJ2-5; 7 bases line up with TRBD2. The CDR3 sequence is 14 residues long. J was trimmed by 5 bases and V by 3 bases; bases with no gene match: 6. Looked up from germline, CDR1 is LGHNA and CDR2 is YSLEER. The CDR3, as DNA: TGCGCCAGCAGCCAGAGAGGCGGGAGCGAGACCCAGTACTTC. This sequence encodes CASSQRGGSETQYF.

This clonotype was detected only a few times. CDR3 coding DNA: TGTGCCAGCAGCTCCGGGACTAGCGGGATAGGTGCCTACAATGAGCAGTTCTTC. Its translation: CASSSGTSGIGAYNEQFF. This rearrangement joins TRBV7-9 to TRBJ2-1; TRBD2 matches 13 bases. V shed 4 bases and J 2 bases; nucleotides not matched to a gene: 8. This CDR3 is built from 18 residues. Germline V gene sequence: CDR1 SEHNR, CDR2 FQNEAQ (reference sequence).

This chain joins TRBV7-9 and TRBJ1-1, with TRBD1 matching 10 bases. The length of the CDR3 is 15 residues. The J segment lost 0 bases and the V segment lost 4 bases, leaving 2 bases of the junction unmatched. In germline, CDR1 is SEHNR, CDR2 FQNEAQ (reference sequence). The CDR3 here is CASSWGQGLNTEAFF. CDR3 sequence (DNA): TGTGCCAGCAGCTGGGGACAGGGGTTGAACACTGAAGCTTTCTTT.

This clonotype was found a few times. The chain employs TRBV9 and TRBJ2-5; 12 nucleotides align to TRBD1. The CDR3 is 17 residues long. Per germline, CDR1 SGDLS and CDR2 YYNGEE. Trimming at V came to 3 bases and at J to 6 bases, leaving 12 bases not matched to a gene. The CDR3 bases are TGTGCCAGCAGCGACCCCGCTACCGGGACAGGGGGCAAGACCCAGTACTTC. As protein: CASSDPATGTGGKTQYF.